This TCR beta chain stems from a study of blood T cell repertoires in COVID-19 (dated by TCRdb to 2019 to 2021). Looking at the study overall: Samples from collaborators originated in the United States, Italy and Spain and spanned both the acute and convalescent phases of COVID-19. The prospective study material was composed of cDNA or gDNA derived from T cells, B-cell-depleted T cells, or PBMCs. The dataset comprised deeply sampled blood TCRbeta repertoires from subjects exposed to, actively infected with, or recovered from COVID-19. The repertoires were released in a freely available public database intended as a resource for research on the immune response to SARS-CoV-2. Samples were obtained from the ongoing ImmuneRACE study (first 160 participants) and from about 1,300 subjects provided by 6 global collaborators. A de-identified subject ID, COVID-19 status, age in years and sex were almost always included in the sample metadata. Where available, HLA class I and class II types were obtained from metadata supplied by the sample provider rather than from assay-based typing. Here is what the overall study found, with its caveats: Clinical and demographic metadata were provided uncurated, with the amount varying by source and participant.

The CDR3 covers 13 residues, taking in both the cysteine and the phenylalanine. CDR3 DNA only is kept here, 39 bases in frame from base 1. CDR1 SGHDT and CDR2 YYEEEE were looked up in the germline V gene. The germline ends are 9 bases apart after V is trimmed by 2 bases and J by 6 bases. Participants in the prospective study were aged roughly 18 to 89 years, lived in more than 20 United States geographic areas, and enrolled through a virtual design. In the prospective study, cohorts were assigned on the basis of participant-reported clinical history obtained from a screening survey and a study questionnaire. For ImmuneRACE Cohort 3, a participant was defined as recovered based on two consecutive negative NP/OP PCR tests, clearance by a healthcare professional, or resolution of symptoms. In the prospective study, whole blood, serum and a nasopharyngeal or oropharyngeal swab were collected from each participant by mobile phlebotomists. Prospective study participants could optionally give additional blood draws and questionnaires over a 2-month period. Before DNA extraction, prospective study blood samples were shipped either frozen or at room temperature.

TCRbeta CDR3 regions were amplified from genomic DNA using the immunoSEQ Assay, a bias-controlled multiplex PCR. On the study's bioinformatics: Nucleated cell counts per sample were estimated from amplification of reference gene primers within the assay. To quantify the absolute abundance of each unique TCRbeta CDR3 rearrangement, sequence reads were collapsed and filtered. For each sample, productive Simpson clonality was calculated by taking the square root of Simpson's diversity index across productive rearrangements. TCRdb mirrors the immuneACCESS table, restricted to in-frame sequences. Some clones are absent from its copies; in checked studies, under half trace to an unresolved V gene, and the reason for the others is unknown. That table is the source of V, J and clone size, and D and trimming were worked out from the DNA. Within this sample are 170,000 or so clones, with roughly 88% of them counted one time only. Around 9.5% of the sample comes from the top ten.

About this clone itself: The antigen it recognizes is unknown. Base qualities are not at hand, and no much larger clone is one base apart.

This clonotype was obtained from a woman aged 18-29 years who had recovered from COVID-19. Sequenced: PBMCs or T cells enriched from blood (not recorded which). The V and J segments used are TRBV5-6 and TRBJ2-1, with no confidently assigned D gene. The CDR3 has the sequence CASSLAPANEQFF. The nucleotides are TGTGCCAGCAGCTTAGCCCCCGCCAATGAGCAGTTCTTC.